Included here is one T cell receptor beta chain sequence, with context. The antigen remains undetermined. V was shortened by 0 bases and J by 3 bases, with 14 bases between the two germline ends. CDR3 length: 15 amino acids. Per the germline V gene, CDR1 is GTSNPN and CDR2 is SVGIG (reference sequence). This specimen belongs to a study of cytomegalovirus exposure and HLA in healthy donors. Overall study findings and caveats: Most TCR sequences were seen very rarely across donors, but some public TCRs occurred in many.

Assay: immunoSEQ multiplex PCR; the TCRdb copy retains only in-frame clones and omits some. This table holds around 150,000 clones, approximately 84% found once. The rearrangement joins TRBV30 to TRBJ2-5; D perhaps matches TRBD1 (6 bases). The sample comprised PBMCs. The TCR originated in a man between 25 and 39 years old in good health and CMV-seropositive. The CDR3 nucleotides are TGTGCCTGGAGTGTAAGTACAGGGAGAAAAGAGACCCAGTACTTC. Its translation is CAWSVSTGRKETQYF.